Listed here are 23 T cell receptor beta chains from one sample, sequenced in a study of blood T cell repertoires in COVID-19. TCRdb's table, derived via immunoSEQ multiplex PCR, lists solely in-frame clones and lacks some. The table has approximately 240,000 clones, more than 75% seen once. Sequencing was carried out using peripheral blood. All receptors come from a woman in her 30s who had recovered from COVID-19.

The chain is built from TRBV25-1 and TRBJ2-1, with TRBD1 matching 8 bases. The CDR3 consists of 16 residues. Germline trimming cut 0 bases from V and 3 bases from J; bases unmatched to any gene: 4. CDR1 is MGHDK, CDR2 SYGVNS, per germline. In DNA form, the CDR3 reads TGTGCCAGCAGTGAATACACCGGGACAGGCTACAATGAGCAGTTCTTC. Translation gives CASSEYTGTGYNEQFF.

The rearrangement joins TRBV4-3 to TRBJ1-1; 7 positions match TRBD1. Looked up from germline, CDR1 is LGHNA and CDR2 is YSLEER. There are 15 residues in the CDR3. V lost 2 bases to trimming and J lost 4 bases; unmatched junction nucleotides: 7. The CDR3 bases are TGCGCCAGCAGCCAAATCTCACAGGGGAGCACTGAAGCTTTCTTT. It yields the protein CASSQISQGSTEAFF.

The chain joins TRBV9 to TRBJ2-1, with D possibly being TRBD1 (6 bases). This CDR3 is 14 amino acids long. V was pared by 0 bases and J by 6 bases, with 10 bases between. Germline lookup yields CDR1 SGDLS and CDR2 YYNGEE. The CDR3: CASSVVVDSNEQFF. Written as DNA, the CDR3 is TGTGCCAGCAGCGTAGTGGTGGACAGCAATGAGCAGTTCTTC.

The J gene is TRBJ2-2, the V gene TRBV5-4, with a tentative D call TRBD1 (6 bases). CDR3 size: 16 residues. Germline assignment: CDR1 SGHNT and CDR2 YYREEE (reference sequence). The V end lost 4 bases, the J end lost 0 bases, and 13 bases lay between the germline ends. The CDR3 is CASSLGQSSNTGELFF. Written as DNA, the CDR3 is TGTGCCAGCAGCCTCGGACAGAGCTCGAACACCGGGGAGCTGTTTTTT. The complete variable domain, with remaining parts taken from reference TRBV5-4 and TRBJ2-2, reads ETGVTQSPTHLIKTRGQQVTLRCSSQSGHNTVSWYQQALGQGPQFIFQYYREEENGRGNFPPRFSGLQFPNYSSELNVNALELDDSALYLCASSLGQSSNTGELFFGEGSRLTVL.

The chain couples TRBV5-5 to TRBJ2-5; D is undetermined. This CDR3 region has 13 residues. Trimming shortened V by 5 bases and J by 3 bases, and 11 bases separated the two germline ends. Germline CDR1 SGHKS, CDR2 YYEKEE (reference sequence). CDR3 amino acids: CASRSLNKETQYF. CDR3 DNA sequence: TGTGCCAGCAGATCCCTGAACAAAGAGACCCAGTACTTC. Variable domain in full (rest from reference TRBV5-5 and TRBJ2-5): DAGVTQSPTHLIKTRGQQVTLRCSPISGHKSVSWYQQVLGQGPQFIFQYYEKEERGRGNFPDRFSARQFPNYSSELNVNALLLGDSALYLCASRSLNKETQYFGPGTRLLVL.

The chain links TRBV2 to TRBJ1-2, with unresolved D. The CDR3 has 14 residues. V was trimmed by 1 base and J by 2 bases, leaving 8 bases between them. Germline CDR1 reads SNHLY; CDR2 reads FYNNEI. CDR3 sequence: CASSEGAGNYGYTF. The CDR3 bases are TGTGCCAGCAGTGAAGGGGCAGGCAACTATGGCTACACCTTC.

This clone was picked up a small number of times. The CDR3 sequence: CATGQDSNTGELFF. CDR3 DNA: TGCGCCACCGGACAGGACTCGAACACCGGGGAGCTGTTTTTT. V and J are TRBV10-1 and TRBJ2-2; 7 bases align to TRBD1. CDR3 length: 14 residues. CDR1 WNHNN and CDR2 SYGVQD come from the germline V gene (reference sequence). With 10 bases clipped from V and 0 bases from J, the junction kept 5 bases outside the gene matches.

This clone showed up just a few times. The chain's CDR3 is CASSPRASSSDEQYF. Written as DNA, the CDR3 is TGTGCCAGCAGCCCCCGGGCCTCCAGTAGCGACGAGCAGTACTTC. The chain links TRBV4-2 to TRBJ2-7; tentatively, D is TRBD2 (5 bases). With 4 bases removed from V and 5 bases from J, the gap between germline ends came to 18 bases. This CDR3 spans 15 amino acids. CDR1 and CDR2 from the germline V gene are LGHNA and YNFKEQ.

The CDR3 here is CASSPSRGGYTF. The DNA for the CDR3 is TGTGCCAGCAGCCCCTCTCGGGGGGGCTACACCTTC. V is TRBV9 and J is TRBJ1-2, with a possible D match to TRBD1 (5 bases). Germline V lookup: CDR1 SGDLS, CDR2 YYNGEE. Deletions cut 4 bases from V and 8 bases from J, with 12 bases between. This CDR3 has 12 residues.

The gene calls are TRBV9 and TRBJ1-1; 9 nucleotides align to TRBD1. The CDR3 runs 17 residues. Germline loops: CDR1 SGDLS, CDR2 YYNGEE. The V and J ends lost 4 bases and 8 bases, in that order; junction bases with no gene match: 18. CDR3 region: CASSRSRDRAGDAEAFF. CDR3 nucleotides: TGTGCCAGCAGCCGGTCCCGGGACAGGGCCGGAGACGCCGAAGCTTTCTTT.

This clone was seen once. The rearrangement joins TRBV7-2 to TRBJ2-2; 10 bases are shared with TRBD2. Trimming removed 5 bases from V and 3 bases from J; junction bases left unmatched: 9. CDR3 length: 17 amino acids. CDR1 and CDR2 from the germline V gene are SGHTA and FQGNSA. The CDR3 is CASSPPGTSDHTGELFF. CDR3 in DNA: TGTGCCAGCAGCCCCCCCGGGACTAGCGACCACACCGGGGAGCTGTTTTTT.

The V call is TRBV6-6, the J call TRBJ2-2, with TRBD1 matching over 7 bases. Trimming removed 7 bases from V and 6 bases from J; junction bases left unmatched: 11. The CDR3 extends over 15 amino acids. Per the germline V gene, CDR1 is MNHNY and CDR2 is SVGAGI (reference sequence). CDR3 coding DNA: TGTGCCAGCAACATCCCGGGACAGCCCCCCGGGGAGCTGTTTTTT. As protein: CASNIPGQPPGELFF.

The V and J genes are TRBV7-2 and TRBJ2-5; 10 bases agree with TRBD2. CDR3 length: 15 amino acids. From germline, CDR1 is SGHTA and CDR2 FQGNSA. Trimming cost V 3 bases and J 0 bases; bases outside gene matches: 1. The CDR3 DNA sequence: TGTGCCAGCAGCTTGGGACTAGCGTACCAAGAGACCCAGTACTTC. The encoded protein is CASSLGLAYQETQYF.

The chain uses TRBV30 and TRBJ2-7; no clear D. With 2 bases removed from V and 7 bases from J, the gap between germline ends came to 12 bases. This CDR3 spans 12 amino acids. CDR1 and CDR2 (germline): GTSNPN, SVGIG (reference sequence). CDR3 sequence (DNA): TGTGCCTGGAGTAGAGGCGAGAGGGAGCAGTACTTC. Translating it yields CAWSRGEREQYF. The complete variable domain, with remaining parts taken from reference TRBV30 and TRBJ2-7, reads SQTIHQWPATLVQPVGSPLSLECTVEGTSNPNLYWYRQAAGRGLQLLFYSVGIGQISSEVPQNLSASRPQDRQFILSSKKLLLSDSGFYLCAWSRGEREQYFGPGTRLTVT.

The chain employs TRBV12-5 and TRBJ2-3; tentative D call: TRBD2 (5 bases). The V gene's germline CDR1 is LGHNT and CDR2 FRNRAP. V shed 2 bases and J shed 2 bases, with 20 bases lying between them. This CDR3 region has 18 residues. CDR3 protein: CASGLHLRRTLSTDTQYF. CDR3 in DNA: TGTGCTAGTGGTTTGCATTTGCGGAGGACTCTATCCACAGATACGCAGTATTTT.

Only one count was recorded for this clone. The chain recombines TRBV9 with TRBJ1-1; 7 bases map to TRBD1. V lost 0 bases and J lost 0; bases outside the gene matches: 2. The CDR3 consists of 15 residues. Germline CDR1 reads SGDLS; CDR2 reads YYNGEE. The CDR3 coding sequence is TGTGCCAGCAGCGTAGGGGACAGAATGAACACTGAAGCTTTCTTT. It codes for CASSVGDRMNTEAFF.

This chain uses TRBV19 with TRBJ1-2, with 8 bases matching TRBD1. From germline, CDR1 is LNHDA and CDR2 SQIVND (reference sequence). CDR3 length equals 17 residues. V shed 7 bases and J 0 bases; nucleotides not matched to a gene: 13. CDR3 region: CASTGTGVREPNYGYTF. The CDR3 bases are TGTGCCAGTACCGGGACAGGAGTGAGGGAACCTAACTATGGCTACACCTTC.

The rearrangement joins TRBV10-2 to TRBJ1-5, with D tentatively TRBD1 (6 bases). Trimming shortened V by 2 bases and J by 4 bases, and 12 bases separated the two germline ends. CDR3 length equals 15 residues. Germline V gene lookup returns CDR1 WSHSY and CDR2 SAAADI. The CDR3 DNA is TGCGCCAGCAGTGAGACAGGGCGGGGGAATCAGCCCCAGCATTTT. This encodes CASSETGRGNQPQHF.

The chain is built from TRBV5-1 and TRBJ2-4; TRBD2 agrees at 10 bases. The CDR3 covers 15 residues. In germline, CDR1 is SGHRS, CDR2 YFSETQ. The V and J ends lost 3 bases and 13 bases, in that order; junction bases with no gene match: 13. CDR3 residues: CASSSRLAGLHEQYF. The CDR3 DNA is TGCGCCAGCAGCTCCAGACTAGCGGGTCTCCACGAACAGTACTTC.

V gene TRBV6-5 combines with J gene TRBJ1-2; 11 nucleotides align to TRBD1. The CDR3 is 15 amino acids. Losses at the gene ends were 8 bases for V and 4 bases for J; bases not matched to a gene: 9. Per germline, CDR1 MNHEY and CDR2 SVGAGI. DNA for the CDR3: TGTGCCAGCCAAAGTTGGACAGGGGGCCTCTATGGCTACACCTTC. Its protein product is CASQSWTGGLYGYTF.

The chain combines TRBV2 with TRBJ2-7; 8 bases align to TRBD2. The CDR3 has 13 amino acids. With V trimmed by 1 base and J by 6 bases, 2 bases remained unmatched. Germline V CDR1 and CDR2: SNHLY, FYNNEI. DNA of the CDR3: TGTGCCAGCAGTGAAGGGCTAGCGGGCGAGCAGTACTTC. It translates to CASSEGLAGEQYF.

The V gene is TRBV7-9, the J gene TRBJ2-7; no firm D call. CDR1 and CDR2 from the germline V gene are SEHNR and FQNEAQ (reference sequence). This CDR3 has 14 residues. Trimming removed 0 bases from V and 4 bases from J, with 10 bases in between. The CDR3 coding sequence is TGTGCCAGCAGCTTAGCGGGCAGATTGTACGAGCAGTACTTC. Its protein product is CASSLAGRLYEQYF.

The rearrangement uses TRBV4-3 and TRBJ1-1; D might be TRBD1 (5 bases). The CDR3 is made up of 14 amino acids. Germline V gene sequence: CDR1 LGHNA, CDR2 YSLEER. V dropped 1 base and J dropped 1 base, with 7 bases sitting between them. CDR3 protein: CASSQAQGNTEAFF. The CDR3 DNA follows: TGCGCCAGCAGCCAAGCGCAGGGGAACACTGAAGCTTTCTTT.